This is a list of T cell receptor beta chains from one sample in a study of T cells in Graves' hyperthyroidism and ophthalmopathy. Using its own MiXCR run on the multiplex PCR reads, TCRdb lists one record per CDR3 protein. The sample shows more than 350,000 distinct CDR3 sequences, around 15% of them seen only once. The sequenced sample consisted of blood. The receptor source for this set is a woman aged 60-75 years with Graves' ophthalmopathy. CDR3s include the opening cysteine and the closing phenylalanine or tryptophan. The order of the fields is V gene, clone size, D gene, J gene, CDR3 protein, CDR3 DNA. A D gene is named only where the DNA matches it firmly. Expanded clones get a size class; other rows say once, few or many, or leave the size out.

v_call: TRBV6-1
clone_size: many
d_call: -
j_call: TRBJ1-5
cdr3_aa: CASSDGAKLTGQPQHF
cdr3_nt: TGTGCCAGCAGTGATGGGGCGAAGTTAACGGGGCAGCCCCAGCATTTT

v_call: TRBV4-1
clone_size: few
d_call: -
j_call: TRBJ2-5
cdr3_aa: CASSQGAARGETQYF
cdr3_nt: TGCGCCAGCAGCCAAGGTGCGGCCCGCGGGGAGACCCAGTACTTC

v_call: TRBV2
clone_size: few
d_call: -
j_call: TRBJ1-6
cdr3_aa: CASSEALFGGTYNSPLHF
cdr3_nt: TGTGCCAGCAGTGAAGCGCTGTTCGGCGGAACCTATAATTCACCCCTCCACTTT

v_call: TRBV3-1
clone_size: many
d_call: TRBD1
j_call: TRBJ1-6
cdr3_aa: CASSPRNYRGQNSPLHF
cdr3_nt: TGTGCCAGCAGCCCCAGAAATTACAGGGGGCAAAATTCACCCCTCCACTTT

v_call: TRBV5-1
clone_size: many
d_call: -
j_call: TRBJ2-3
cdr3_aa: CASSLDGTTDTQYF
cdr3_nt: TGCGCCAGCAGTCTCGACGGGACCACAGATACGCAGTATTTT

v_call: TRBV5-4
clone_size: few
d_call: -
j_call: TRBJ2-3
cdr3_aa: CASSFSGPRQDTQYF
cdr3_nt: TGTGCCAGCAGCTTCTCAGGGCCTCGCCAAGATACGCAGTATTTT

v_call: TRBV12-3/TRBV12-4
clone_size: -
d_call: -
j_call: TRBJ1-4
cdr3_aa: CASSLRGKALEKLLF
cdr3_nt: TGTGCCAGCAGTTTAAGAGGCAAAGCCCTAGAAAAACTGCTTTTT

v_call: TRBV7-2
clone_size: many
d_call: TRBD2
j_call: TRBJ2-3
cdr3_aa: CASSSLAGATDTQYF
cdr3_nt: TGTGCCAGCAGTTCCCTAGCGGGAGCCACAGATACGCAGTATTTT

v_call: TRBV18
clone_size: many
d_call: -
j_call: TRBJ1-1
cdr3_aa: CASSSGKNTEAFF
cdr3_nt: TGTGCCAGCTCCTCCGGGAAGAACACTGAAGCTTTCTTT

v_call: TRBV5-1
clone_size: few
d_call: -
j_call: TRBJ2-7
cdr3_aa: CASRTGSRGYEQYF
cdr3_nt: TGCGCCAGCAGGACCGGGTCGAGGGGTTACGAGCAGTACTTC

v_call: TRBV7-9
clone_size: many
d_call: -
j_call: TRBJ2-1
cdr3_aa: CASSLGAGRYNEQFF
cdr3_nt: TGTGCCAGCAGCTTAGGGGCGGGCCGATACAATGAGCAGTTCTTC

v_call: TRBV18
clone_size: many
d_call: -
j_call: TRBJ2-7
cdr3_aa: CASSPNRANYEQYF
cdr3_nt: TGTGCCAGCTCACCAAACAGGGCAAACTACGAGCAGTACTTC

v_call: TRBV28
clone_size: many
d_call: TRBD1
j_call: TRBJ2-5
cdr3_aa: CASSGHGTGRQETQYF
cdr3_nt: TGTGCCAGCAGTGGCCACGGGACAGGGAGGCAAGAGACCCAGTACTTC

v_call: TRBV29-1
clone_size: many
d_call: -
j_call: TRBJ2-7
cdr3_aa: CSVGQRSYEQYF
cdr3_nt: TGCAGCGTTGGACAGCGCTCCTACGAGCAGTACTTC

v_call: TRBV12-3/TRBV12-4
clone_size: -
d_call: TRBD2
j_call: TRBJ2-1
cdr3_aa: CASSLGGRVVGEQFF
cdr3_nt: TGTGCCAGCAGTTTAGGCGGGAGAGTTGTAGGTGAGCAGTTCTTC

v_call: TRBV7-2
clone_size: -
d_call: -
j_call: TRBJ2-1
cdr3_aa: CASSSRAEQFF
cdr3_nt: TGTGCCAGCAGCTCTAGAGCTGAGCAGTTCTTC

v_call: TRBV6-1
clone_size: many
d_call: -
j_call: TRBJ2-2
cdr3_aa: CASTGANTGELFF
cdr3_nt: TGTGCCAGCACAGGAGCGAACACCGGGGAGCTGTTTTTT

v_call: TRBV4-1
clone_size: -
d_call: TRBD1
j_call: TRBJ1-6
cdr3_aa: CASSPPTGGDSPLHF
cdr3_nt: TGCGCCAGCAGCCCCCCAACAGGGGGGGATTCACCCCTCCACTTT

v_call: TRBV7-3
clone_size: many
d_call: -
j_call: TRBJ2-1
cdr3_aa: CASSSGGLGREQFF
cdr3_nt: TGTGCCAGCAGCTCAGGGGGACTAGGGCGTGAGCAGTTCTTC

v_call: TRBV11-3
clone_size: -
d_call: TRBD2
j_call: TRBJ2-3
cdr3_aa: CASSRTSGIDTQYF
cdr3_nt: TGTGCCAGCAGCCGGACTAGCGGAATTGATACTCAGTATTTT

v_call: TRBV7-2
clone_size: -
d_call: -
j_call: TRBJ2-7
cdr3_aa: CASSFGQASYEQYF
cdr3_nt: TGTGCCAGCAGCTTCGGCCAGGCCTCCTACGAGCAGTACTTC

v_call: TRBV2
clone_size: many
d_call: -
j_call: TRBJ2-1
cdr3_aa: CASSEVRRGEQFF
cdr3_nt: TGTGCCAGCAGTGAAGTTAGAAGGGGTGAGCAGTTCTTC

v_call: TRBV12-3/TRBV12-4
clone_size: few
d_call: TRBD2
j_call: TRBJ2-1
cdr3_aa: CASSFGLAIEQFF
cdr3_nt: TGTGCCAGCAGTTTTGGACTAGCGATTGAGCAGTTCTTC

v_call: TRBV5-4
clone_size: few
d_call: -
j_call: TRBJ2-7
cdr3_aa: CASSFQTGSSYEQYF
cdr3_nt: TGTGCCAGCAGCTTCCAAACGGGGAGCTCCTACGAGCAGTACTTC

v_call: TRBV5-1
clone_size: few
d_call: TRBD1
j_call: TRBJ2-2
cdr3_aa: CASSRQGSGELFF
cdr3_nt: TGCGCCAGCAGTCGACAGGGGTCCGGGGAGCTGTTTTTT

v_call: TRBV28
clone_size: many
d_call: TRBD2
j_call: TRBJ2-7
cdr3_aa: CASSLLSAGVYSYEQYF
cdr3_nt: TGTGCCAGCAGTTTATTGTCGGCGGGAGTCTACTCCTACGAGCAGTACTTC

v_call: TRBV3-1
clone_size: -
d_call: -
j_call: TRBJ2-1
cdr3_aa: CASSPLDGLAYNEQFF
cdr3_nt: TGTGCCAGCAGCCCCTTAGACGGATTGGCCTACAATGAGCAGTTCTTC

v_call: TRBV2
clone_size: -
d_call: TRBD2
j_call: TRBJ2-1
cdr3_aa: CASSEGLAASYNEQFF
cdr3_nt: TGTGCCAGCAGTGAAGGACTAGCGGCCTCCTACAATGAGCAGTTCTTC

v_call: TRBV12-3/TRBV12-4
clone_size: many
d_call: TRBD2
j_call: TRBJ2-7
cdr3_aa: CASTLPGTSPQYF
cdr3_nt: TGTGCCAGCACTCTGCCGGGGACTAGCCCGCAGTACTTC

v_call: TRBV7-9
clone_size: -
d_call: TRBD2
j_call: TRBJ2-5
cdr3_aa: CASSPYSGRAQETQYF
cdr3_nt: TGTGCCAGCAGCCCCTATAGCGGGAGGGCCCAAGAGACCCAGTACTTC

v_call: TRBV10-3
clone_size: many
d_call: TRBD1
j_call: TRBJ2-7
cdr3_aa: CASQGHGDEQYF
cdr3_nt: TGTGCCTCACAGGGGCATGGTGACGAGCAGTACTTC

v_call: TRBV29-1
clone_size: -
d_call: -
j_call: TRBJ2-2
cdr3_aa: CSVEDHIANTGELFF
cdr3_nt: TGCAGCGTTGAAGATCACATAGCTAACACCGGGGAGCTGTTTTTT

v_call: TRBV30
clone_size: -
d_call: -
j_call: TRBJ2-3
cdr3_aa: CAWSAGTPVTDTQYF
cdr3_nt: TGTGCCTGGAGTGCCGGGACCCCGGTCACAGATACGCAGTATTTT

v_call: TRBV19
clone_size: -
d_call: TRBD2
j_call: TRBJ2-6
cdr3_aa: CASSTGLAGGSGANVLTF
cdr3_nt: TGTGCCAGTAGTACAGGACTAGCGGGGGGCTCTGGGGCCAACGTCCTGACTTTC

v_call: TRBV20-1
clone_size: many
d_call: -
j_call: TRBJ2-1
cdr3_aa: CSARDGFSYNEQFF
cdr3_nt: TGCAGTGCTAGGGACGGATTCTCCTACAATGAGCAGTTCTTC

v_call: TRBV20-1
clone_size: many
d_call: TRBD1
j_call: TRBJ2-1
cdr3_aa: CSASKREPMDRGNEQFF
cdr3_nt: TGCAGTGCTAGTAAGCGGGAACCAATGGACAGGGGCAATGAGCAGTTCTTC

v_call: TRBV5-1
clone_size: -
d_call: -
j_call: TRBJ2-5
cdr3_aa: CASSHNNGHQETQYF
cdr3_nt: TGCGCCAGCAGCCACAACAACGGTCACCAAGAGACCCAGTACTTC

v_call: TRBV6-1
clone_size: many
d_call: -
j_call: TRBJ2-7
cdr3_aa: CASSPQSRPISYEQYF
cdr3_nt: TGTGCCAGCAGTCCTCAGTCCCGACCCATTAGCTACGAGCAGTACTTC

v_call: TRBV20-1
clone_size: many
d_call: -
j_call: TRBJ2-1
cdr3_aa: CSDDSGPNNEQFF
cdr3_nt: TGCAGTGACGACTCAGGCCCCAACAATGAGCAGTTCTTC

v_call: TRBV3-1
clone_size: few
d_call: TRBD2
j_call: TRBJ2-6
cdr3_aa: CASSQTQGLETPGGANVLTF
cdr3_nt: TGTGCCAGCAGCCAAACTCAAGGACTAGAAACGCCAGGTGGGGCCAACGTCCTGACTTTC

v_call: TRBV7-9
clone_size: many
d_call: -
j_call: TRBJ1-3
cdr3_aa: CASSLNFGNTIYF
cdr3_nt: TGTGCCAGCAGCTTAAACTTCGGAAACACCATATATTTT

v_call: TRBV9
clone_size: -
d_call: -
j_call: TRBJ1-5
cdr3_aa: CASSSNAVGQPQHF
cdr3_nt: TGTGCCAGCAGCTCCAATGCCGTGGGTCAGCCCCAGCATTTT

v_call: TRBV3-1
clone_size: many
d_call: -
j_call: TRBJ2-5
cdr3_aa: CASSQEVTGRSEETQYF
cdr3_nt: TGTGCCAGCAGCCAAGAGGTGACTGGGAGGTCCGAAGAGACCCAGTACTTC

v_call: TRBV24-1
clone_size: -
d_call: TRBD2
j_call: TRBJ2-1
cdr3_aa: CATSDLSSGNLLNEQFF
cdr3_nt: TGTGCCACCAGTGATTTATCTAGCGGGAACCTGCTCAATGAGCAGTTCTTC

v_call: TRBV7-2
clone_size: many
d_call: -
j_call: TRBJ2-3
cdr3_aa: CASSFGTDTQYF
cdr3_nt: TGTGCCAGCAGCTTTGGGACAGATACGCAGTATTTT

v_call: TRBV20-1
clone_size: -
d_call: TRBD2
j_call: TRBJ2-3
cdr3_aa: CSAGYLAGGSDTQYF
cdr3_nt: TGCAGTGCGGGCTATCTAGCGGGAGGTTCAGATACGCAGTATTTT

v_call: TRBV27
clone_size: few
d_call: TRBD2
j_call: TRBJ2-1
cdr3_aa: CASSLSIGLAGASSYNEQFF
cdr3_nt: TGTGCCAGCAGTTTATCGATAGGGCTAGCGGGAGCGAGCTCCTACAATGAGCAGTTCTTC

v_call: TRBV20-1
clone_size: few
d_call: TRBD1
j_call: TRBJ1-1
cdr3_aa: CSARAGGSNTEAFF
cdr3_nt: TGCAGTGCTAGGGCAGGGGGATCGAACACTGAAGCTTTCTTT

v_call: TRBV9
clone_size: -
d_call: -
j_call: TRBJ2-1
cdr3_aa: CASSVGSANEQFF
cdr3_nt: TGTGCCAGCAGCGTAGGAAGTGCGAATGAGCAGTTCTTC

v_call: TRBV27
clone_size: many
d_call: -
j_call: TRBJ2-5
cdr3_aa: CASSLSFRETQYF
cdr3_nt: TGTGCCAGCAGTTTAAGTTTTCGGGAGACCCAGTACTTC

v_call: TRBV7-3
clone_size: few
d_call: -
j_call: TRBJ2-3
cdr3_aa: CASSQVGGGVVDTQYF
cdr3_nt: TGTGCCAGCAGCCAAGTAGGGGGCGGGGTCGTGGATACGCAGTATTTT

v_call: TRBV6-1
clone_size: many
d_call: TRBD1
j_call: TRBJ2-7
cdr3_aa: CASSEVTGGFEQYF
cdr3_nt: TGTGCCAGCAGTGAAGTAACAGGGGGGTTCGAGCAGTACTTC

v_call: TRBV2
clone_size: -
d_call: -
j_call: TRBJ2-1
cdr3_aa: CASKELADSYNEQFF
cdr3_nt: TGTGCCAGCAAAGAGTTGGCAGATTCCTACAATGAGCAGTTCTTC

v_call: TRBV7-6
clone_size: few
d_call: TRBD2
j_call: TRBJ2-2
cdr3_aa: CASSPHSGRGTGELFF
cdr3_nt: TGTGCCAGCAGCCCCCATAGCGGGAGAGGGACCGGGGAGCTGTTTTTT